One T cell receptor (beta chain) is described in this entry. This specimen belongs to a study of blood T cell repertoires in COVID-19. Patients of the Seattle cohort, enrolled during active infection, were followed longitudinally. Clones were read by immunoSEQ multiplex PCR, and TCRdb kept only the in-frame ones, dropping some. The sample holds about 410,000 clones, around 89% seen once. This CDR3 region has 20 residues. J gave up 0 bases and V 2 bases, and 14 bases lay outside the gene matches. Germline V gene lookup returns CDR1 SGDLS and CDR2 YYNGEE. This receptor was taken from a middle-aged woman with COVID-19, enrolled during active disease. The gene calls are TRBV9 and TRBJ2-2; 9 bases align to TRBD1. The specimen sequenced was peripheral blood. The CDR3 bases are TGTGCCAGCAGCGTGGCACTACCGGACAGGGGCCCTTCGAACACCGGGGAGCTGTTTTTT. It codes for CASSVALPDRGPSNTGELFF.